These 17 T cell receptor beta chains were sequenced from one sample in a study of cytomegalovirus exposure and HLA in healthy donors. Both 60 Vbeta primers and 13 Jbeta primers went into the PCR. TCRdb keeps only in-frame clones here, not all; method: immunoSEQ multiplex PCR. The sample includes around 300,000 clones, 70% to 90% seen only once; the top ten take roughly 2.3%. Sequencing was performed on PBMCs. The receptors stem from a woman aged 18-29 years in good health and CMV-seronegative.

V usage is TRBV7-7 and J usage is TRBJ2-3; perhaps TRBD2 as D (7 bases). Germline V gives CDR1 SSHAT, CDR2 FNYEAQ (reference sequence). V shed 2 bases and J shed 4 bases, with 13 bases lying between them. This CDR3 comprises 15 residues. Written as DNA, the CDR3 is TGTGCCAGCAGCTTAAGGGGGGGGGAGGCAGATACGCAGTATTTT. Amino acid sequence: CASSLRGGEADTQYF.

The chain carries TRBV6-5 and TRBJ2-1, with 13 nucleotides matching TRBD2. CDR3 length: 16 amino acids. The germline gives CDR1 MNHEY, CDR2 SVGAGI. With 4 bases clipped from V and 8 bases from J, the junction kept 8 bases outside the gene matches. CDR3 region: CASSFRTSGGLHEQFF. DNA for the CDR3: TGTGCCAGCAGTTTTCGGACTAGCGGGGGACTCCATGAGCAGTTCTTC.

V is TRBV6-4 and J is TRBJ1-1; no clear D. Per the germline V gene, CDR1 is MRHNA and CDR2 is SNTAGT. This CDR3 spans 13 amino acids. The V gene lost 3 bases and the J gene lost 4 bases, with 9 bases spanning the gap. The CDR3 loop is CASSEEVGTEAFF. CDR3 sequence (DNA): TGTGCCAGCAGTGAGGAGGTGGGCACTGAAGCTTTCTTT.

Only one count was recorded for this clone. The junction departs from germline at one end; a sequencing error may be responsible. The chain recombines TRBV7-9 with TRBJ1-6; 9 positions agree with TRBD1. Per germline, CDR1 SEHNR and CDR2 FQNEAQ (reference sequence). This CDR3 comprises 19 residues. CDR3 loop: CSSSLAPPGQGLYNSPLHF. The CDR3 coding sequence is TGTTCCAGCAGCTTAGCCCCCCCGGGACAGGGACTCTATAATTCACCCCTCCACTTT.

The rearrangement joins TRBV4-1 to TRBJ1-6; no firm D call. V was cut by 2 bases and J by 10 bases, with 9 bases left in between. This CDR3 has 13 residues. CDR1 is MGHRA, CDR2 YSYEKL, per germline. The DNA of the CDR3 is TGCGCCAGCAGCCAAACCCTAGGATCACCCCTCCACTTT. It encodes CASSQTLGSPLHF.

CDR3 loop: CATSRDRGVLNTEAFF. CDR3 DNA: TGTGCCACCAGCAGGGACAGGGGAGTTCTGAACACTGAAGCTTTCTTT. The chain recombines TRBV15 with TRBJ1-1; 9 positions agree with TRBD1. Germline V gene sequence: CDR1 LNHNV, CDR2 YYDKDF (reference sequence). The CDR3 runs to 16 residues. J gave up 0 bases and V 3 bases, and 5 bases lay outside the gene matches.

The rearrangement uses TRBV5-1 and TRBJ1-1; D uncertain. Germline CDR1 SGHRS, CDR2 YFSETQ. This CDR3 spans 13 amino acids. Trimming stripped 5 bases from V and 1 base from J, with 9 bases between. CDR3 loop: CASSTVGNTEAFF. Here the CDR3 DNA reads TGCGCCAGCAGTACAGTAGGGAACACTGAAGCTTTCTTT.

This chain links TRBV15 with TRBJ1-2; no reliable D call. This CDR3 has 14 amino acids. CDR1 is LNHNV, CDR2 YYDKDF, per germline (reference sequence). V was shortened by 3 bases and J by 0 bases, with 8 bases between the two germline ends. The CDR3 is CATSSYGTNYGYTF. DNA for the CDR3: TGTGCCACCAGCAGCTACGGGACTAACTATGGCTACACCTTC.

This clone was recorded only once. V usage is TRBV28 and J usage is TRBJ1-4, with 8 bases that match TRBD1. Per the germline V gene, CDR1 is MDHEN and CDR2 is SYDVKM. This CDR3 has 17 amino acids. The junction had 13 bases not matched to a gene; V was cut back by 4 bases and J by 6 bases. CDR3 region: CASSSPLRQGKDEKLFF. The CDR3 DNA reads TGTGCCAGCAGTTCCCCCCTGAGACAGGGGAAGGATGAAAAACTGTTTTTT.

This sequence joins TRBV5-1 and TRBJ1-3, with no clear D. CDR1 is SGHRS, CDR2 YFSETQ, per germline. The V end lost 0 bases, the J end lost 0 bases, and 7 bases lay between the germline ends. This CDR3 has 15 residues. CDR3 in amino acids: CASSLGYSSGNTIYF. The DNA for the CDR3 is TGCGCCAGCAGCTTGGGTTACAGCTCTGGAAACACCATATATTTT.

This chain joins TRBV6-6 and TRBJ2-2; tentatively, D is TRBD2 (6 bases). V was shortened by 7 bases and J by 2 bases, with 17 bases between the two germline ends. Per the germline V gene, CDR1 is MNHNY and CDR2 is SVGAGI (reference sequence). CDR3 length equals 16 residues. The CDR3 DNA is TGTGCCAGCACCCCCAGGCATAGCGGAAACACCGGGGAGCTGTTTTTT. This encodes CASTPRHSGNTGELFF.

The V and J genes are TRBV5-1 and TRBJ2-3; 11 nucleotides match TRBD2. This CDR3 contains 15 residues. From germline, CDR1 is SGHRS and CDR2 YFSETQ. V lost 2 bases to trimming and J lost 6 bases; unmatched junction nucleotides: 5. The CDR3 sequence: CASSFSGGASDTQYF. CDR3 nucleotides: TGCGCCAGCAGCTTTAGCGGGGGGGCATCGGATACGCAGTATTTT.

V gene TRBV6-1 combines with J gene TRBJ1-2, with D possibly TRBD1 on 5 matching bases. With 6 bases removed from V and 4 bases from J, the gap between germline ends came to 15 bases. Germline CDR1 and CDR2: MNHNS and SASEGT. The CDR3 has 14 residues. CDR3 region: CASSQPGLIYGYTF. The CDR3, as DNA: TGTGCCAGCAGCCAACCGGGACTTATCTATGGCTACACCTTC.

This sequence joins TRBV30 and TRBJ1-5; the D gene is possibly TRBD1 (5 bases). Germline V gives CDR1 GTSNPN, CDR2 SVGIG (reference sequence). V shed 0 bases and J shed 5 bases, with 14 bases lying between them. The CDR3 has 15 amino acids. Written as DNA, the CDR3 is TGTGCCTGGAGTGTACGAGGTAGGGGCCATCAGCCCCAGCATTTT. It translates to CAWSVRGRGHQPQHF.

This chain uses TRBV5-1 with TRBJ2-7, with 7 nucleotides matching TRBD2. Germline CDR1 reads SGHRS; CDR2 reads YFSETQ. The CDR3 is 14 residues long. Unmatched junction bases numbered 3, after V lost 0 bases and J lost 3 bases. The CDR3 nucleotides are TGCGCCAGCAGCTTGGAGACTAGCCACTACGAGCAGTACTTC. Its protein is CASSLETSHYEQYF.

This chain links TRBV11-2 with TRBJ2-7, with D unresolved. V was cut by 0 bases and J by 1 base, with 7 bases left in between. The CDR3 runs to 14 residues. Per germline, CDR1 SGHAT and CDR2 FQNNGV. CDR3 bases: TGTGCCAGCAGCTTAGACCCCAGGTCCTACGAGCAGTACTTC. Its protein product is CASSLDPRSYEQYF.

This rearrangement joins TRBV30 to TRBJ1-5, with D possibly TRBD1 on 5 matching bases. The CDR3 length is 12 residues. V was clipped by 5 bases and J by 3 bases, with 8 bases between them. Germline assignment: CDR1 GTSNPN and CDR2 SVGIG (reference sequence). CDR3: CAWAGPNQPQHF. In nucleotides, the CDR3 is TGTGCCTGGGCGGGACCCAATCAGCCCCAGCATTTT. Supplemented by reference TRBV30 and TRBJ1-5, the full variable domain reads SQTIHQWPATLVQPVGSPLSLECTVEGTSNPNLYWYRQAAGRGLQLLFYSVGIGQISSEVPQNLSASRPQDRQFILSSKKLLLSDSGFYLCAWAGPNQPQHFGDGTRLSIL.